This TCR beta chain was obtained from a study of shared clonotypes between healthy human individuals (dated by TCRdb to 2020 to 2022). In the study overall: Three men and two women, aged 18 to 49 years, made up the cohort. Between about 0.9 and 10 billion PBMCs per donor were obtained by leukapheresis. Per donor, three plates each were used for CD4 naive and CD4 memory, two for CD8 naive, and one for CD8 memory. To increase sequencing depth and limit assay-specific biases, different laboratories used diverse techniques to prepare libraries and sequence TCR repertoires. Blood TCR repertoires of four to six healthy adults were deeply sequenced to estimate repertoire size and the extent of clonotype sharing between individuals.

The table lists this clone with a count of one. Its recognized antigen is unknown. Base qualities were left out, and no much larger clone turns up one base away. The same CDR3 can be traced to other DNA sequences in this sample. The donors were healthy, HIV-negative adults who had no recently reported acute infections or vaccinations. Every donor was a Caucasian adult living in Nashville, Tennessee, USA. CD4+ T cells were enriched by magnetic negative selection, after which naive cells were positively selected on CD45RA and the negative fraction was taken as the memory subset. Blood was collected by leukapheresis, and PBMCs were isolated by Ficoll-Histopaque density gradient centrifugation and then cryopreserved in liquid nitrogen vapor phase. Analytical flow cytometry was used to check the purity and quantity of every magnetically sorted T cell population. Genomic DNA was isolated from every sorted fraction and measured by UV absorbance on a Nanodrop 2000c.

Using the deep immunoSEQ assay, multiplex PCR amplified TCR CDR3 regions from genomic DNA. Genomic DNA extracted from each cell subset was distributed evenly over all wells of several immunoSEQ 96-well plates, and each plate served as one replicate. Each replicate PCR for sorted subsets received around 210 ng genomic DNA, equal to about 30,000 T cell genomes. Purified libraries were quantified with a Qubit 3.0 fluorometer, sized on a Bioanalyzer 2100, and re-quantified with the KAPA Library Quantification kit. Every immunoSEQ 96-well plate was sequenced on a separate single-read 150-cycle Illumina NextSeq 550 flow cell. The authors' analysis ran thus. The immunoSEQ output contained only junctional sequences without quality scores, so filtering could not match that applied to full-length reads. To assign V/J genes and CDR3, sequences were annotated against IMGT germline references using PyIR, a Python wrapper for IgBLAST v1.9. Reads with weak V/J assignments (E-value above 1e-6), missing CDR3, stop codons, out-of-frame junctions, or ambiguous translated residues were removed. V3J clonotypes were defined by identical inferred V gene, J gene, and CDR3 amino acid sequence. To compute the percentage overlap between repertoires, the number of shared unique clonotypes was divided by the size of the smaller repertoire. Three approaches were used to assess repertoire richness: RTK rarefaction, the Chao1 estimator, and Recon v2.1 estimates of unobserved clonotypes. Generation probabilities for all TCRbeta clonotypes obtained by the gDNA method from a handful of donors were computed using OLGA. TCRdb's version of the immuneACCESS table is confined to in-frame rearrangements and falls short of the full clone set. An unresolved V gene accounts for under half of the shortfall where checked; the remainder is of unknown origin. Clone size and the V and J calls come from that table; the DNA yielded D and trimming. The sample contains roughly 2.6 million clones, roughly 92% of them found a single time. The top ten hold over 0.12% of the sample.

Points the paper makes about the study in general: Naive subsets generally had larger estimated clonotype richness than memory subsets did. Clonotypes shared by all four sorted-subset donors showed higher generation probabilities than non-shared clonotypes. Sampling was limited to blood, and TCR repertoires in tissue likely differ from TCR repertoires in blood. Pairwise subsampling indicated that sequencing depth was expected to affect the degree of clonotype sharing among donors. About 4.5% of naive CD4, 3% to 4% of naive CD8, about 2.4% of memory CD4, and 0.4% of memory CD8 clonotypes were shared across four donors. The genetic and exposure-history diversity represented was limited by the small number of donors. Even with the large sequencing depth, rarefaction of the sorted-subset datasets indicated that sequencing was incomplete.

The sequenced sample was naive CD4+ T cells sorted from blood. The sample's cell subset or site, from its label and the paper: CD45RA+ positively selected. This TCR was sampled from a man younger than 30 in good health.

CDR3 protein: CASSRSDTQYF. The nucleotide sequence reads TGTGCCAGCAGTAGGTCAGATACGCAGTATTTT. Here the chain combines TRBV6-5 and TRBJ2-3; the D gene remains uncertain. V is reduced by 5 bases and J by 4 bases, leaving a spacing of 4 bases between them. Per the germline V gene, MNHEY is the CDR1 and SVGAGI is the CDR2. Its CDR3 holds 11 amino acids, cysteine through phenylalanine. The sequence is cut down to CDR3 DNA, 33 bases in frame from base 1.